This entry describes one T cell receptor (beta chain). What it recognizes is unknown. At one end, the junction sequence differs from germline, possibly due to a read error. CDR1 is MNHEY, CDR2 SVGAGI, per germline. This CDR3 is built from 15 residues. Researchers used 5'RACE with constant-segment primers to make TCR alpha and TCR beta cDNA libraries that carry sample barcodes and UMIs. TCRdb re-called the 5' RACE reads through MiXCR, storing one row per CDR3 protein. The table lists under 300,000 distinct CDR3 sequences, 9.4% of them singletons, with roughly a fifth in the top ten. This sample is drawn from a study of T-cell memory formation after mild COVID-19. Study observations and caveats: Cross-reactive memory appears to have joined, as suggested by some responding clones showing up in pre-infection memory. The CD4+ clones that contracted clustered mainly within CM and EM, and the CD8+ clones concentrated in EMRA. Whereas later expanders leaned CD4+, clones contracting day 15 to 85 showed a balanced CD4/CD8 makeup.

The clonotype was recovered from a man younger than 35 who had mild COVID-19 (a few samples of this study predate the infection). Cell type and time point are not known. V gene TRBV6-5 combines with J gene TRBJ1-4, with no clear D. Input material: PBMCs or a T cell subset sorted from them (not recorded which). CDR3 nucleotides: TGTGCCAGCAGGACTTACGGTGCAACTAATGAAAAACTGATTTTT. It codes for CASRTYGATNEKLIF.